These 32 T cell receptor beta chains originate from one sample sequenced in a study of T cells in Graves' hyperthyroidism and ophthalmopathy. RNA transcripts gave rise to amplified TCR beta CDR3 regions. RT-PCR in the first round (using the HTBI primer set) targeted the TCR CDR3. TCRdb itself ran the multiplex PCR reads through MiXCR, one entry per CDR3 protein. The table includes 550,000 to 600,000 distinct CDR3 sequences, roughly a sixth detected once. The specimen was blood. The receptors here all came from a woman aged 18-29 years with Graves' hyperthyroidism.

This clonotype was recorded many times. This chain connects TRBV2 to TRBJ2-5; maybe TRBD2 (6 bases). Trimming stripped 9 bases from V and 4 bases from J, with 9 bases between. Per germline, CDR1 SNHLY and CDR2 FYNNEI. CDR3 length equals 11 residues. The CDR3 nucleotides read TGTGCCAGTGGGACTGGAGAGACCCAGTACTTC. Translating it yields CASGTGETQYF.

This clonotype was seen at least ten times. DNA of the CDR3: TGTGCCAGCACCCTAGGGAGCACAGATACGCAGTATTTT. This translates into CASTLGSTDTQYF. The rearrangement links TRBV12-3 or TRBV12-4 to TRBJ2-3; D remains ambiguous. The V end lost 7 bases, the J end lost 0 bases, and 8 bases lay between the germline ends. CDR3 size: 13 residues.

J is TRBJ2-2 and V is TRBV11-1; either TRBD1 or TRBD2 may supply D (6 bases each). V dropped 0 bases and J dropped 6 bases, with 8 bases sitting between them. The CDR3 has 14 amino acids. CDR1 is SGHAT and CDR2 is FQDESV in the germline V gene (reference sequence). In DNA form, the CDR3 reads TGTGCCAGCAGCTTAGCGGAGGGGGCCGGGGAGCTGTTTTTT. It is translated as CASSLAEGAGELFF.

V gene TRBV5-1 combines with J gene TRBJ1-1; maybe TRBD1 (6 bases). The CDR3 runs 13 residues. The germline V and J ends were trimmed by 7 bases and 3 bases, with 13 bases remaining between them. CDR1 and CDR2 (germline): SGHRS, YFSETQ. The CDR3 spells CASGADSYTEAFF. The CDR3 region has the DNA TGCGCCAGCGGAGCGGACAGCTACACTGAAGCTTTCTTT.

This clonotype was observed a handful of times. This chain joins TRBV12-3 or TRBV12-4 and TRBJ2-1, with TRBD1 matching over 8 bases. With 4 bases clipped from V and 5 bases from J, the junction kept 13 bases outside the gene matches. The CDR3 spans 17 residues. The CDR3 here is CASSYPQKTGAHNEQFF. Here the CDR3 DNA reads TGTGCCAGCAGTTACCCGCAGAAGACAGGGGCCCACAATGAGCAGTTCTTC.

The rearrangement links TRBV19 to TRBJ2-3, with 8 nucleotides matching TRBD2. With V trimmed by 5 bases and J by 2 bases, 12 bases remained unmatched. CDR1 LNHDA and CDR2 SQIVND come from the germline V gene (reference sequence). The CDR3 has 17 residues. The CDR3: CASSVSGGLGSTDTQYF. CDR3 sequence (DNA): TGTGCCAGTAGTGTCTCGGGGGGGCTAGGATCCACAGATACGCAGTATTTT.

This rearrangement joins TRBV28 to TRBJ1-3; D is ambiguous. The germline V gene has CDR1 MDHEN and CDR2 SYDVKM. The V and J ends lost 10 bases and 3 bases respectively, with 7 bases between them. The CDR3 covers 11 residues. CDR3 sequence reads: CATRNGNTIYF. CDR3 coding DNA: TGTGCCACACGAAATGGAAACACCATATATTTT.

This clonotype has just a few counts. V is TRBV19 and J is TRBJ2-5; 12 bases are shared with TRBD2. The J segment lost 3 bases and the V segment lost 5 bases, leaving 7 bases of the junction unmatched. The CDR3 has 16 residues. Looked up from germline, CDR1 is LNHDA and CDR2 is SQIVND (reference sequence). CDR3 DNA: TGTGCCAGTAGTCCTCTGACTAGCGGGAGTAAAGAGACCCAGTACTTC. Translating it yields CASSPLTSGSKETQYF.

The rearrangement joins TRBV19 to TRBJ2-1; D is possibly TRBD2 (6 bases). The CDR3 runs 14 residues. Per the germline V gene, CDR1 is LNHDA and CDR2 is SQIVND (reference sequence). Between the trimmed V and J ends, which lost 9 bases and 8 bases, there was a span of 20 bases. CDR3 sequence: CASSRRGAVYEQFF. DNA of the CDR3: TGTGCCAGCTCGCGGAGGGGCGCAGTCTATGAGCAGTTCTTC.

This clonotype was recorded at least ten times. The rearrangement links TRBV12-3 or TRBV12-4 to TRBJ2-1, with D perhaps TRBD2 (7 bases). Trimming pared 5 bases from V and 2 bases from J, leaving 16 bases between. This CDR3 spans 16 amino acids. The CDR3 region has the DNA TGTGCCAGCAGTCCGTTGGGGCGGGGGCCCTACAATGAGCAGTTCTTC. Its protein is CASSPLGRGPYNEQFF.

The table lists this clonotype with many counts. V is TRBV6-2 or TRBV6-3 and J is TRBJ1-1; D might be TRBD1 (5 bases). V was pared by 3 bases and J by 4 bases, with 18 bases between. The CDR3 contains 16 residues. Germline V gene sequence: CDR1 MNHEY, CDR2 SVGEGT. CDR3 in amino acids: CASSYRGMGVGTEAFF. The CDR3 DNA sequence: TGTGCCAGCAGTTATCGGGGAATGGGGGTAGGCACTGAAGCTTTCTTT.

The CDR3 DNA follows: TGCAGTGCTAGAGGTCATGTTAACCACCATAGCAATCAGCCCCAGCATTTT. As protein: CSARGHVNHHSNQPQHF. The chain links TRBV20-1 to TRBJ1-5; no firm D call. CDR3 length equals 17 residues. With 1 base removed from V and 0 bases from J, the gap between germline ends came to 16 bases. From germline, CDR1 is DFQATT and CDR2 SNEGSKA (reference sequence).

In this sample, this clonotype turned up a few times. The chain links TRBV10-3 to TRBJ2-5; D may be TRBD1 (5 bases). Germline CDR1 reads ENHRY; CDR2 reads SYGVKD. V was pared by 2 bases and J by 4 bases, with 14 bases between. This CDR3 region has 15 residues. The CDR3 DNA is TGTGCCATCAGTGAGATCAGGGCCCTGGGAGAGACCCAGTACTTC. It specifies CAISEIRALGETQYF.

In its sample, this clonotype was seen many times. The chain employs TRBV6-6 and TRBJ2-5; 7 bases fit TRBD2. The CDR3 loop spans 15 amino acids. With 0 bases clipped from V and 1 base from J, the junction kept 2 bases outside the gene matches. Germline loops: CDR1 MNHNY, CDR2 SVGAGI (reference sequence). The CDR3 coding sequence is TGTGCCAGCAGTTACTCGGGGGGGGGCCAAGAGACCCAGTACTTC. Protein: CASSYSGGGQETQYF.

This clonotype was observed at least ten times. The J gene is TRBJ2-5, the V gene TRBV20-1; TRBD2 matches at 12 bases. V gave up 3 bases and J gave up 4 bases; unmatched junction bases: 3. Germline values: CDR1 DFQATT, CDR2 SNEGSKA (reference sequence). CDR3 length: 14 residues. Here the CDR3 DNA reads TGCAGTGCTAGCTCTAGCGGGAGGGTAGAGACCCAGTACTTC. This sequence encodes CSASSSGRVETQYF.

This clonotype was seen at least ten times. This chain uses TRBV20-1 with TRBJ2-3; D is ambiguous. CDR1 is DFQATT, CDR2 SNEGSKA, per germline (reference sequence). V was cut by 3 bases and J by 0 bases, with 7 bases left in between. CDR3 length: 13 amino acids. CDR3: CSASEESTDTQYF. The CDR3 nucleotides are TGCAGTGCTAGTGAGGAAAGCACAGATACGCAGTATTTT.

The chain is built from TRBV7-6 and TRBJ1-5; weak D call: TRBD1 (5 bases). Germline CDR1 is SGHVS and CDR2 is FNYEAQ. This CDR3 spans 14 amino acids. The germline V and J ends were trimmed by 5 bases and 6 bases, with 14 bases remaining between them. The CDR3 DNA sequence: TGTGCCAGCAGCCGCGAGGGGCTGGCTCAGCCCCAGCATTTT. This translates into CASSREGLAQPQHF.

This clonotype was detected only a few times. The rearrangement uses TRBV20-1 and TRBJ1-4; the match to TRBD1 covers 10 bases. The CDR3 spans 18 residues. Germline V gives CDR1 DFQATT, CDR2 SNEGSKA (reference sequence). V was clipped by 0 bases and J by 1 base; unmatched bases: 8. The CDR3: CSARDPGTGDITNEKLFF. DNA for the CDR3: TGCAGTGCTAGAGATCCTGGGACAGGGGACATAACTAATGAAAAACTGTTTTTT.

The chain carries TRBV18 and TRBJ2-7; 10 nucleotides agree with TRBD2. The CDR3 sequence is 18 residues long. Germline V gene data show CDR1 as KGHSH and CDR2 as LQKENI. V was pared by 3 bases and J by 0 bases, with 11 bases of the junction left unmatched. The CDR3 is CASSPSGRASGSSYEQYF. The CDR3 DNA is TGTGCCAGCTCACCGAGCGGGAGGGCCTCTGGGAGCTCCTACGAGCAGTACTTC.

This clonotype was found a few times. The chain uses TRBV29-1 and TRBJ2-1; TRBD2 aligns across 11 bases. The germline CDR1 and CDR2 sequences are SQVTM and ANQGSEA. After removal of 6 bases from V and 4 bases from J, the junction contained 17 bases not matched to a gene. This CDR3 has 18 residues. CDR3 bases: TGCAGCGTCGGGACTAGCGGACCATCAAGATCGAGGTACAATGAGCAGTTCTTC. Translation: CSVGTSGPSRSRYNEQFF.

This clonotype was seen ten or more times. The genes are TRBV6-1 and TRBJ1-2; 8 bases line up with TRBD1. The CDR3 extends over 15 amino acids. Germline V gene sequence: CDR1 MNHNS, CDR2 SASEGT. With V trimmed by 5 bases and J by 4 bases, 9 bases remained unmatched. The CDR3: CASSSLDRGSYGYTF. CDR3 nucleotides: TGTGCCAGCAGTTCCCTTGACAGGGGATCCTATGGCTACACCTTC.

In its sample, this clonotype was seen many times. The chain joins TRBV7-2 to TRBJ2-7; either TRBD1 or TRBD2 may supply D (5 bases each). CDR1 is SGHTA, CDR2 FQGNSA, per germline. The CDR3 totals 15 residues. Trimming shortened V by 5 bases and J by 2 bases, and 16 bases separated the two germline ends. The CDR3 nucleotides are TGTGCCAGCAGCCCCCTGTTTGGGGACGCCTACGAGCAGTACTTC. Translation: CASSPLFGDAYEQYF.

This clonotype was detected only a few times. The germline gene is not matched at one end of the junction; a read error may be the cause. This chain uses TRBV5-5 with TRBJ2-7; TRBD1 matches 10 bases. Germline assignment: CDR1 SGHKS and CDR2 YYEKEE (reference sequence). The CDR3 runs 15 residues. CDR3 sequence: CASSPEDRGLYEQYF. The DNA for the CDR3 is TGCGCCAGCAGTCCCGAGGACAGGGGGTTGTACGAGCAGTACTTC.

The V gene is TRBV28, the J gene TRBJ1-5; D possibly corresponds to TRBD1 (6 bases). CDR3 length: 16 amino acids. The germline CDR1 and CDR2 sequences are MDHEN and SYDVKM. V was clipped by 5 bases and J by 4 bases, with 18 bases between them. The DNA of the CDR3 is TGTGCCAGCAGTCCCCCCCGACAGGCAAGAAATCAGCCCCAGCATTTT. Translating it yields CASSPPRQARNQPQHF.

The CDR3 spells CASSLVGVQDQPQHF. The CDR3 DNA is TGTGCCAGCAGCTTAGTGGGGGTTCAGGATCAGCCCCAGCATTTT. The chain is built from TRBV7-9 and TRBJ1-5, with D possibly TRBD1 on 5 matching bases. Germline V gene sequence: CDR1 SEHNR, CDR2 FQNEAQ (reference sequence). V was shortened by 1 base and J by 5 bases, with 12 bases between the two germline ends. The CDR3 loop spans 15 amino acids.

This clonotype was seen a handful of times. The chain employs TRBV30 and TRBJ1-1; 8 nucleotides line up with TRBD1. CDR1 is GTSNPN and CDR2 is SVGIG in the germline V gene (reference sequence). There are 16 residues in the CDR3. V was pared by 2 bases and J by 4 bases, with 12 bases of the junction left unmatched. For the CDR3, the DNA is TGTGCCTGGAGTTTTACTTTTCCGGACAGGGTCACTGAAGCTTTCTTT. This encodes CAWSFTFPDRVTEAFF.

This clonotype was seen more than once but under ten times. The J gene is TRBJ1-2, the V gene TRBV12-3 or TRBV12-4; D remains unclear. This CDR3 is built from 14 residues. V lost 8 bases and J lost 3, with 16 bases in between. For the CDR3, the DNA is TGTGCCAGCTCCGGACTCCCCGTGGACTATGGCTACACCTTC. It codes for CASSGLPVDYGYTF.

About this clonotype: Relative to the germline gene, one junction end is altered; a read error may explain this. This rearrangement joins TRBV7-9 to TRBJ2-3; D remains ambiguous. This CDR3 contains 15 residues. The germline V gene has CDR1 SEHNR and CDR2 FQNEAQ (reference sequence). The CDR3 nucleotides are TGCGCCAGCAGCCAAGATCCCGGCTCCACAGATACGCAGTATTTT. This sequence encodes CASSQDPGSTDTQYF.

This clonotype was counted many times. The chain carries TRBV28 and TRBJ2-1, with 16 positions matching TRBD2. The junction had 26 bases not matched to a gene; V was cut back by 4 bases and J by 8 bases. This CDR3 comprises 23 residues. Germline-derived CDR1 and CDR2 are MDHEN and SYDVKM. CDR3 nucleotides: TGTGCCAGCAGTTCGATTTATAGACTTTCCGGGACTAGCGGGAGGGCCGACTGGGATGAGCAGTTCTTC. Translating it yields CASSSIYRLSGTSGRADWDEQFF.

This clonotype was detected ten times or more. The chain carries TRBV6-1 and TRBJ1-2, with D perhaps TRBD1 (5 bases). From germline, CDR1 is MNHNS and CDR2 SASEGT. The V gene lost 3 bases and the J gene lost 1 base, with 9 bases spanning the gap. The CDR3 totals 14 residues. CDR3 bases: TGTGCCAGCAGTGAGGGGGTCCTTAACTATGGCTACACCTTC. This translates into CASSEGVLNYGYTF.

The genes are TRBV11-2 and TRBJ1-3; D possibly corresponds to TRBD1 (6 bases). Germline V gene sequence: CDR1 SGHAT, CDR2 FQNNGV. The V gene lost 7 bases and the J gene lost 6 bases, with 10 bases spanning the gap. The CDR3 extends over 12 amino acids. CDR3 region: CASTGQPNTIYF. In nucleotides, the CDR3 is TGTGCCAGCACCGGACAGCCAAACACCATATATTTT.

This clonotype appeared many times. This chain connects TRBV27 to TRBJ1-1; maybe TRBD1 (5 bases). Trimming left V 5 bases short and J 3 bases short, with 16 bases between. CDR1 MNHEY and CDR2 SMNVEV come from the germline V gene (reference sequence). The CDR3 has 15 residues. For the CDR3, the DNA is TGTGCCAGCAGTACCCGACAGCGTTTGCACACTGAAGCTTTCTTT. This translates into CASSTRQRLHTEAFF.